The 8 T cell receptor beta chains presented below share a single source sample, sequenced in a study of T-cell memory formation after mild COVID-19. One entry per CDR3 protein, called by TCRdb with MiXCR from the 5' RACE reads. In the table there are about 290,000 distinct CDR3 sequences, 15% to 20% of which are singletons. The sequenced sample consisted of PBMCs or a T cell subset sorted from them (not recorded which). Source of these receptors: a man between 18 and 35 years old who had mild COVID-19 (a few samples of this study predate the infection). Cell type and time point are not known.

The chain has TRBV6-5 and TRBJ2-5; a weak D match, TRBD2 (5 bases). The CDR3 runs 15 residues. Trimming took 4 bases from V and 1 from J, leaving 13 bases between them. Germline V lookup: CDR1 MNHEY, CDR2 SVGAGI. CDR3 loop: CASSSGGESQETQYF. CDR3 in DNA: TGTGCCAGCAGTTCCGGAGGTGAATCCCAAGAGACCCAGTACTTC.

The genes are TRBV12-3 or TRBV12-4 and TRBJ2-2, with unresolved D. V lost 8 bases and J 6 bases, leaving 10 bases between the germline ends. The CDR3 length is 12 residues. CDR3 amino acids: CASARRAGELFF. CDR3 DNA: TGTGCCAGCGCCCGTAGGGCCGGGGAGCTGTTTTTT.

This chain uses TRBV14 with TRBJ2-1; D is undetermined. This CDR3 comprises 12 residues. Trimming took off 2 bases at V and 6 bases at J, with 5 bases between the two ends. The V gene's germline CDR1 is SGHDN and CDR2 FVKESK. CDR3 in DNA: TGTGCCAGCAGCCAAAGTCGCAATGAGCAGTTCTTC. Its translation is CASSQSRNEQFF.

J is TRBJ1-3 and V is TRBV6-5; D gene uncertain. Germline assignment: CDR1 MNHEY and CDR2 SVGAGI. Between the trimmed V and J ends, which lost 2 bases and 1 base, there was a span of 12 bases. The CDR3 sequence is 16 residues long. CDR3 bases: TGTGCCAGCAGTTACACCCACGTGGGGTCTGGAAACACCATATATTTT. Its translation is CASSYTHVGSGNTIYF.

In its sample, this clonotype was seen a few times. The chain couples TRBV4-3 to TRBJ2-5, with a possible D match to TRBD1 (6 bases). V was shortened by 0 bases and J by 5 bases, with 19 bases between the two germline ends. Germline CDR1 is LGHNA and CDR2 is YSLEER. The CDR3 is 17 amino acids. CDR3 in amino acids: CASSQDLQGRGTETQYF. The CDR3 coding sequence is TGCGCCAGCAGCCAAGATCTTCAAGGCAGGGGTACGGAGACCCAGTACTTC.

The V call is TRBV28, the J call TRBJ1-5; no clear D gene. The V end lost 8 bases, the J end lost 3 bases, and 11 bases lay between the germline ends. Germline loops: CDR1 MDHEN, CDR2 SYDVKM. The CDR3 length is 13 residues. Here the CDR3 DNA reads TGTGCCAGCGGCGGCCAATTCAATCAGCCCCAGCATTTT. It translates to CASGGQFNQPQHF.

V gene TRBV20-1 combines with J gene TRBJ2-1; D remains unclear. Germline values: CDR1 DFQATT, CDR2 SNEGSKA (reference sequence). The CDR3 loop spans 12 amino acids. The CDR3 loop is CSPLLGDNEQFF. The CDR3 bases are TGCAGCCCTCTCCTGGGTGACAATGAGCAGTTCTTC.

The J gene is TRBJ2-7, the V gene TRBV30; perhaps TRBD2 as D (6 bases). This CDR3 region has 13 residues. The germline V gene encodes CDR1 GTSNPN and CDR2 SVGIG (reference sequence). V lost 5 bases and J 4 bases, leaving 15 bases between the germline ends. CDR3 loop: CAWERRRGYEQYF. CDR3 DNA sequence: TGTGCCTGGGAGAGGAGGAGGGGATACGAGCAGTACTTC.